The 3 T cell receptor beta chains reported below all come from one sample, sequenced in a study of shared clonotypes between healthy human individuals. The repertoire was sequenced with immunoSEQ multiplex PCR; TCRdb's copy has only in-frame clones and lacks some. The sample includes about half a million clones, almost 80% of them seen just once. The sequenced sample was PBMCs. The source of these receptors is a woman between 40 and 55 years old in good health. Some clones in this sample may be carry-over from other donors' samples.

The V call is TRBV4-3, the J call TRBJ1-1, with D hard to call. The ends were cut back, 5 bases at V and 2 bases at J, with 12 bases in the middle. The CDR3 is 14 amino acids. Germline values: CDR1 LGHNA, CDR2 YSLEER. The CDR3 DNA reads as TGCGCCAGCAGCTATTCGGGGAGAAACACTGAAGCTTTCTTT. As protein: CASSYSGRNTEAFF.

DNA for the CDR3: TGTGCCAGCAGCCCAGACATTGTCTCCTACAATGAGCAGTTCTTC. Translated: CASSPDIVSYNEQFF. V usage is TRBV7-7 and J usage is TRBJ2-1; unclear D gene. Germline assignment: CDR1 SSHAT and CDR2 FNYEAQ (reference sequence). The CDR3 covers 15 residues. With 5 bases removed from V and 0 bases from J, the gap between germline ends came to 11 bases. The complete variable domain, with remaining parts taken from reference TRBV7-7 and TRBJ2-1, reads GAGVSQSPRYKVTKRGQDVTLRCDPISSHATLYWYQQALGQGPEFLTYFNYEAQPDKSGLPSDRFSAERPEGSISTLTIQRTEQRDSAMYRCASSPDIVSYNEQFFGPGTRLTVL.

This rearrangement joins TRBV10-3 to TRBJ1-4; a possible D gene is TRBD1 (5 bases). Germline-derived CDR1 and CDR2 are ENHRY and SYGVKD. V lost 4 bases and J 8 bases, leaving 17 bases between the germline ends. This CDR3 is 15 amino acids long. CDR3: CAISGSGTGGEKLFF. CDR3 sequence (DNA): TGTGCCATCAGTGGATCAGGGACGGGGGGGGAAAAACTGTTTTTT.